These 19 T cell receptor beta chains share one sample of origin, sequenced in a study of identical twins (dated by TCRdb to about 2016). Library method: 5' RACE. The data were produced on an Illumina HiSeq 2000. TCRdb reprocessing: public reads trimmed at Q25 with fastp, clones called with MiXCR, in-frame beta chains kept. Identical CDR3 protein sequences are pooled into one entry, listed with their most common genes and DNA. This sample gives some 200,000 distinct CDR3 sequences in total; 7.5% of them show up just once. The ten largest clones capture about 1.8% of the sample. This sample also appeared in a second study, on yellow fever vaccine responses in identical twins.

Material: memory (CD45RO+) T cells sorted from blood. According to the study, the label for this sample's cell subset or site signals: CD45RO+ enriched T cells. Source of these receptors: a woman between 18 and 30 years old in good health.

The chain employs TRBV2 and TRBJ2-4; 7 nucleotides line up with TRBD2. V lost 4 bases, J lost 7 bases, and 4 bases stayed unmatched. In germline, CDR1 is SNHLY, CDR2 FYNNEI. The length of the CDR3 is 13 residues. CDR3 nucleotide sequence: TGTGCCAGCAGTGCGGGACTATTTAACATTCAGTACTTC. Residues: CASSAGLFNIQYF.

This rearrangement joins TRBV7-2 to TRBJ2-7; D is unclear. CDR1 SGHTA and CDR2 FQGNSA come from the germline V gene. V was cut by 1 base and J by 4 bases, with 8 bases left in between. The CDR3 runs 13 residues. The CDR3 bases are TGTGCCAGCAGCTTAGTTGTACCGTACGAGCAGTACTTC. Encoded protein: CASSLVVPYEQYF. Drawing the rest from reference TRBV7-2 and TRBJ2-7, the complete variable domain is GAGVSQSPSNKVTEKGKDVELRCDPISGHTALYWYRQSLGQGLEFLIYFQGNSAPDKSGLPSDRFSAERTGGSVSTLTIQRTQQEDSAVYLCASSLVVPYEQYFGPGTRLTVT.

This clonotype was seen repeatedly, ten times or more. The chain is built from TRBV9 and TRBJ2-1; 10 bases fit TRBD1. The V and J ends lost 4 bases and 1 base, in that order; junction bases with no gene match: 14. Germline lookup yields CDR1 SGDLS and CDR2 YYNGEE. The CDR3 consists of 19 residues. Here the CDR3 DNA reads TGTGCCAGCAGCTCACAGACAGGGGGCCCCCCGAGATCCTACAATGAGCAGTTCTTC. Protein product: CASSSQTGGPPRSYNEQFF.

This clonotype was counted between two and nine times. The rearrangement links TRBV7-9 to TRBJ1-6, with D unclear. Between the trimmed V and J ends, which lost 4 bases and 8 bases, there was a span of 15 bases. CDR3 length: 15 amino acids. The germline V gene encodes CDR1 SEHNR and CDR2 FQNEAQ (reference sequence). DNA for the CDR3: TGTGCCAGCAGCTCCCTGGCCTCGCGGGATTCACCCCTCCACTTT. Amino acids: CASSSLASRDSPLHF.

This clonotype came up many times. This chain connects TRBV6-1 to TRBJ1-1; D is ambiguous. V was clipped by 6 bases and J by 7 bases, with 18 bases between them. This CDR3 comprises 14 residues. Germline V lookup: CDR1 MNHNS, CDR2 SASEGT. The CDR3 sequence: CASRRLVGSDEAFF. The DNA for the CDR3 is TGTGCCAGCAGGCGACTTGTAGGGTCGGATGAAGCTTTCTTT.

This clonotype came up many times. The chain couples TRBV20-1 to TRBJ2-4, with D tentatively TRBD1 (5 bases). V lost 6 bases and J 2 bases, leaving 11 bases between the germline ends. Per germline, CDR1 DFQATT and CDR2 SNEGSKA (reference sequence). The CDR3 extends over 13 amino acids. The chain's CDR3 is CSALDRPKNIQYF. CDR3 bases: TGCAGTGCACTTGACAGACCCAAAAACATTCAGTACTTC.

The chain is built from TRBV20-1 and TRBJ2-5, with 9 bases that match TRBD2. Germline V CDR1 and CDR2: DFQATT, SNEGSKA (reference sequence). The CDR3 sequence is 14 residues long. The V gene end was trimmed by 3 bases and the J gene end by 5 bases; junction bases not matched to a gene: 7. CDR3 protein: CSASLGTSRETQYF. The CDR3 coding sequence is TGCAGTGCTAGTCTCGGGACTAGCCGGGAGACCCAGTACTTC.

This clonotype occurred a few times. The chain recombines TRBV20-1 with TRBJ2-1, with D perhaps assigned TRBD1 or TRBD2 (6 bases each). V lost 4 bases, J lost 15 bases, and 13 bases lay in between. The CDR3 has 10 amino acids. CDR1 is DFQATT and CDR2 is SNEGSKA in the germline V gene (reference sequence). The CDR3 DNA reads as TGCAGTGCTAAGAGGGGGGATACGTTCTTC. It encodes CSAKRGDTFF.

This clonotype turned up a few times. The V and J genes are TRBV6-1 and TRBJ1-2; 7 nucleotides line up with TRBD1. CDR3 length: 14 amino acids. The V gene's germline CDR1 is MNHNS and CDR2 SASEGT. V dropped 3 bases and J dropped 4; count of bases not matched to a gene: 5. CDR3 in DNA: TGTGCCAGCAGTGATCAGGGGGTTCCCTATGGCTACACCTTC. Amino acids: CASSDQGVPYGYTF.

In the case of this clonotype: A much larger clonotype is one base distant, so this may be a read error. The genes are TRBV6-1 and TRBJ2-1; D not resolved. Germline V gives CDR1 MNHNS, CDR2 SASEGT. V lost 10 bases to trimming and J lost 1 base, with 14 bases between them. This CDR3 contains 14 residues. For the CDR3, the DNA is TGTGCCAACATTGAGGAATGGTCCTACAATGAGCAGTTCTTC. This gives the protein CANIEEWSYNEQFF.

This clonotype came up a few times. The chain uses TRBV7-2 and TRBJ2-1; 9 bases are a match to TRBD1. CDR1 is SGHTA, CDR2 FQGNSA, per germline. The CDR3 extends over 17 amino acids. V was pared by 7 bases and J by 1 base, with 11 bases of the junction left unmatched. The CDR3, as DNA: TGTGCCAGCACCTGGACCCTGGGACAGGGATCCTACAATGAGCAGTTCTTC. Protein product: CASTWTLGQGSYNEQFF.

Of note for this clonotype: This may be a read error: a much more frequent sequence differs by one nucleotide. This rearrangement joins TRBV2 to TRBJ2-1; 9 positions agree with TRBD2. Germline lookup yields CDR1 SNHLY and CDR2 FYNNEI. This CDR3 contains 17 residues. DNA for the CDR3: TGTGCCTGCAGGTTTCTCGGCGGGGGGGGGTGGCACAATGAGCAGTTCTTC. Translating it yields CACRFLGGGGWHNEQFF. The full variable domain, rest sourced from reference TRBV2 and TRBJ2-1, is EPEVTQTPSHQVTQMGQEVILRCVPISNHLYFYWYRQILGQKVEFLVSFYNNEISEKSEIFDDQFSVERPDGSNFTLKIRSTKLEDSAMYFCACRFLGGGGWHNEQFFGPGTRLTVL.

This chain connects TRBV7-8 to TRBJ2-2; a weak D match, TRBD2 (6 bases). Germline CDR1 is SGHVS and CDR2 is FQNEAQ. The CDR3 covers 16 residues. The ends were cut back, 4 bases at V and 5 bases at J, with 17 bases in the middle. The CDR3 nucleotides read TGTGCCAGCAGCTCGATGGGACTCCCCCGAACCGGGGAGCTGTTTTTT. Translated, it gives CASSSMGLPRTGELFF.

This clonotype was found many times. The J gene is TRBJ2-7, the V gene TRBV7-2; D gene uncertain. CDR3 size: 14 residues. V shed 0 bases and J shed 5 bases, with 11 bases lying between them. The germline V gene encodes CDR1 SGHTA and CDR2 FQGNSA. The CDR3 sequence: CASSLAFVLDEQYF. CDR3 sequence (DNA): TGTGCCAGCAGCTTAGCATTTGTGTTGGACGAGCAGTACTTC.

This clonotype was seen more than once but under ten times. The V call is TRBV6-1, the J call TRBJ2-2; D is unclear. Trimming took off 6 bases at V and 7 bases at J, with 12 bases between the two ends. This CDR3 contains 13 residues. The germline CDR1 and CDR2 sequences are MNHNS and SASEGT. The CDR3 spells CASRESYIGELFF. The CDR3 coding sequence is TGTGCCAGCAGGGAGAGTTATATCGGGGAGCTGTTTTTT.

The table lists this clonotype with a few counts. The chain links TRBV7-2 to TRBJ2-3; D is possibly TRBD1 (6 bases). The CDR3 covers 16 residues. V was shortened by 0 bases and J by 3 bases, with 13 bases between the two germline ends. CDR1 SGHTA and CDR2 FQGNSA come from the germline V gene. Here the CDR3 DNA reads TGTGCCAGCAGCTTAGCAACAGGGTCCAGGACAGATACGCAGTATTTT. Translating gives CASSLATGSRTDTQYF. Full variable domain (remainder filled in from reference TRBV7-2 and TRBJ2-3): GAGVSQSPSNKVTEKGKDVELRCDPISGHTALYWYRQSLGQGLEFLIYFQGNSAPDKSGLPSDRFSAERTGGSVSTLTIQRTQQEDSAVYLCASSLATGSRTDTQYFGPGTRLTVL.

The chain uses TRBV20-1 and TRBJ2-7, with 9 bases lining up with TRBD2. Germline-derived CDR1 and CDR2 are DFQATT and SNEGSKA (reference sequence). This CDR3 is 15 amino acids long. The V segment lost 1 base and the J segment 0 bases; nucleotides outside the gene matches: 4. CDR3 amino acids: CSARALAGSSYEQYF. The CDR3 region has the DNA TGCAGTGCTAGAGCGCTAGCGGGGAGCTCCTACGAGCAGTACTTC.

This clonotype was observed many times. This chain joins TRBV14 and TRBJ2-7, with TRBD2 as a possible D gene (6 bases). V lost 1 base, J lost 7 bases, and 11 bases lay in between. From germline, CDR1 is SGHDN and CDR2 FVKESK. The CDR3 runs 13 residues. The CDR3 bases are TGTGCCAGCAGCCAAGTCGCGGGGAGGGAGCAGTACTTC. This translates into CASSQVAGREQYF. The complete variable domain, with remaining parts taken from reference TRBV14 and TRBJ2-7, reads EAGVTQFPSHSVIEKGQTVTLRCDPISGHDNLYWYRRVMGKEIKFLLHFVKESKQDESGMPNNRFLAERTGGTYSTLKVQPAELEDSGVYFCASSQVAGREQYFGPGTRLTVT.

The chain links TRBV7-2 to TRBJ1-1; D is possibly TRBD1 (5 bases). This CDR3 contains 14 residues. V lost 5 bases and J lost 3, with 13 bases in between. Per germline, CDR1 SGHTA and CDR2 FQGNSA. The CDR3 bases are TGTGCCAGCAGCCAAAGCGGGGCGTACACTGAAGCTTTCTTT. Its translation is CASSQSGAYTEAFF.